A single sample is the source of the 28 T cell receptor beta chains below, sequenced in a study of beta chain features in type 1 diabetes. Since all of the isolated RNA was reverse transcribed, expressed TCRB transcripts were what got sequenced. Only in-frame clones appear in the TCRdb table, and some are missing; sequencing was by immunoSEQ multiplex PCR. The sample has 900,000 or so clones, about a sixth seen once. Sequenced sample: naive CD4+ T cells from blood. All receptors derive from a woman aged 18-29 years in good health.

This clone was picked up a small number of times. J is TRBJ2-3 and V is TRBV5-6, with 11 positions matching TRBD2. The CDR3 length is 16 residues. J lost 3 bases, V lost 7 bases, and 10 bases had no gene match. The germline gives CDR1 SGHDT, CDR2 YYEEEE. The CDR3 sequence is CASHGEGTSGTDTQYF. In DNA form, the CDR3 reads TGTGCCAGCCACGGGGAGGGGACTAGCGGTACAGATACGCAGTATTTT.

This clone was seen only a few times. Within the sample, other DNA sequences also encode this same CDR3. The chain uses TRBV5-8 and TRBJ2-3; no firm D call. The CDR3 extends over 12 amino acids. The germline V and J ends were trimmed by 4 bases and 0 bases, with 3 bases remaining between them. The V gene's germline CDR1 is SGHTS and CDR2 YDEGEE. The CDR3 bases are TGTGCCAGCAGCCCTAGCACAGATACGCAGTATTTT. Amino acid sequence: CASSPSTDTQYF.

A few counts support this clone. This chain uses TRBV29-1 with TRBJ1-2; D gene uncertain. Germline assignment: CDR1 SQVTM and CDR2 ANQGSEA. The CDR3 loop spans 11 amino acids. The V gene lost 6 bases and the J gene lost 2 bases, with 7 bases spanning the gap. The CDR3 protein is CSVGGNYGYTF. The CDR3 bases are TGCAGCGTGGGAGGAAACTATGGCTACACCTTC.

This clone was detected only a few times. The chain couples TRBV29-1 to TRBJ2-7; D remains ambiguous. The V end was cut by 2 bases, the J end by 1 base, with 12 bases between. There are 14 residues in the CDR3. Looked up from germline, CDR1 is SQVTM and CDR2 is ANQGSEA. The CDR3 bases are TGCAGCGTTGAACTTAGAGGAATTTCCTACGAGCAGTACTTC. It codes for CSVELRGISYEQYF.

The chain uses TRBV2 and TRBJ2-1; 8 bases agree with TRBD1. V shed 7 bases, J shed 0 bases, and the junction held 5 bases outside the gene matches. This CDR3 comprises 15 residues. Germline V gene lookup returns CDR1 SNHLY and CDR2 FYNNEI. CDR3 region: CASIRQGSSYNEQFF. CDR3 bases: TGTGCCAGCATTAGACAGGGGAGCTCCTACAATGAGCAGTTCTTC.

This clone has a handful of counts. The V and J genes are TRBV13 and TRBJ2-1, with no clear D. This CDR3 is built from 16 residues. Deletions cut 1 base from V and 0 bases from J, with 10 bases between. Germline V gene data show CDR1 as PRHDT and CDR2 as FYEKMQ (reference sequence). CDR3 DNA sequence: TGTGCCAGCAGCTTAGTGGCACAGAACTCCTACAATGAGCAGTTCTTC. Translating gives CASSLVAQNSYNEQFF.

The gene calls are TRBV7-2 and TRBJ1-1; D might be TRBD1 (6 bases). CDR1 is SGHTA, CDR2 FQGNSA, per germline. The CDR3 extends over 17 amino acids. The germline V and J ends were trimmed by 1 base and 0 bases, with 15 bases remaining between them. The CDR3 sequence is CASSLGNRVLMNTEAFF. The DNA of the CDR3 is TGTGCCAGCAGCTTAGGAAACAGGGTTTTAATGAACACTGAAGCTTTCTTT.

This clone was seen a few times. J is TRBJ2-1 and V is TRBV23-1, with D tentatively TRBD1 or TRBD2 (5 bases each). Being an ORF, TRBV23-1 has a function that is uncertain. The length of the CDR3 is 16 residues. V was clipped by 6 bases and J by 0 bases, with 15 bases between them. CDR3 amino acids: CASSLNRGRSYNEQFF. In DNA form, the CDR3 reads TGCGCCAGCAGCCTAAACCGGGGCCGCTCCTACAATGAGCAGTTCTTC.

Worth noting for this clone: Different DNA sequences within this sample yield the same CDR3. This chain connects TRBV20-1 to TRBJ2-1; D is unresolved. V dropped 5 bases and J dropped 2 bases, with 4 bases sitting between them. Germline V CDR1 and CDR2: DFQATT, SNEGSKA (reference sequence). The CDR3 loop spans 11 amino acids. In nucleotides, the CDR3 is TGCAGTGCTCCGACCTACAATGAGCAGTTCTTC. Amino acids: CSAPTYNEQFF.

The V call is TRBV27, the J call TRBJ2-1, with D possibly being TRBD1 or TRBD2 (6 bases each). The germline V and J ends were trimmed by 6 bases and 9 bases, with 18 bases remaining between them. CDR1 is MNHEY and CDR2 is SMNVEV in the germline V gene (reference sequence). The CDR3 totals 14 residues. The CDR3, as DNA: TGTGCCAGCAGACCCTTGGGGGGCATGACTGAGCAGTTCTTC. This sequence encodes CASRPLGGMTEQFF.

This clone occurred many times. The chain carries TRBV4-1 and TRBJ2-4, with D perhaps TRBD2 (6 bases). Between the trimmed V and J ends, which lost 2 bases and 7 bases, there was a span of 15 bases. The CDR3 is 15 residues long. The germline gives CDR1 MGHRA, CDR2 YSYEKL. In DNA form, the CDR3 reads TGCGCCAGCAGCCAACTCGGGACTCCTGTGAACATTCAGTACTTC. Its protein is CASSQLGTPVNIQYF.

The chain links TRBV4-2 to TRBJ2-3; 10 bases fit TRBD2. The CDR3 runs to 16 residues. The germline V gene has CDR1 LGHNA and CDR2 YNFKEQ. V was clipped by 1 base and J by 3 bases; unmatched bases: 4. CDR3: CASSQGLAGDTDTQYF. The CDR3 DNA reads as TGTGCCAGCAGCCAAGGGCTAGCGGGAGATACAGATACGCAGTATTTT.

The chain has TRBV14 and TRBJ2-7; D unresolved. The CDR3 covers 11 residues. Germline CDR1 reads SGHDN; CDR2 reads FVKESK. The germline V and J ends were trimmed by 4 bases and 6 bases, with 7 bases remaining between them. In DNA form, the CDR3 reads TGTGCCAGCAGCCCAGGATCCGAGCAGTACTTC. It yields the protein CASSPGSEQYF.

This chain joins TRBV27 and TRBJ1-1; the D gene is possibly TRBD1 (6 bases). CDR1 is MNHEY, CDR2 SMNVEV, per germline (reference sequence). The CDR3 has 17 amino acids. V shed 2 bases and J shed 0 bases, with 16 bases lying between them. The chain's CDR3 is CASSLIGQHFMNTEAFF. DNA for the CDR3: TGTGCCAGCAGTTTAATTGGACAGCACTTCATGAACACTGAAGCTTTCTTT.

This clone was found a few times. In DNA form, the CDR3 reads TGTGCCAGCAGACACGCGGGGGGCGGCACAGATACGCAGTATTTT. Its protein is CASRHAGGGTDTQYF. This sequence joins TRBV7-9 and TRBJ2-3, with 8 positions matching TRBD2. The CDR3 sequence is 15 residues long. Unmatched junction bases numbered 6, after V lost 6 bases and J lost 1 base. Germline loops: CDR1 SEHNR, CDR2 FQNEAQ (reference sequence).

This clone was recorded a few times. The genes are TRBV5-6 and TRBJ2-5; D gene ambiguous. Near its end, the DNA agrees better with TRBJ2-7, so the J call may be wrong. This CDR3 has 12 amino acids. In germline, CDR1 is SGHDT, CDR2 YYEEEE. The CDR3 loop reads CASSRRAYEQYF. The CDR3 nucleotides are TGTGCCAGCAGCCGAAGAGCATACGAGCAGTACTTC.

This clone turned up a few times. This rearrangement joins TRBV5-4 to TRBJ2-1; 7 bases match TRBD1. Germline V gives CDR1 SGHNT, CDR2 YYREEE (reference sequence). CDR3 length equals 15 residues. The ends lost 5 bases at V and 2 bases at J; junction bases unmatched: 7. The chain's CDR3 is CASRSGQLAYNEQFF. The CDR3 DNA sequence: TGTGCCAGCAGGTCGGGACAGCTCGCCTACAATGAGCAGTTCTTC.

The rearrangement links TRBV29-1 to TRBJ1-1, with a possible D match to TRBD1 (5 bases). The CDR3 sequence is 12 residues long. Trimming stripped 2 bases from V and 3 bases from J, with 7 bases between. Germline lookup yields CDR1 SQVTM and CDR2 ANQGSEA. The DNA of the CDR3 is TGCAGCGTTGAACAGGGCTACACTGAAGCTTTCTTT. Residues: CSVEQGYTEAFF.

This clone was seen a few times. The rearrangement links TRBV7-6 to TRBJ2-5; D is undetermined. Trimming stripped 5 bases from V and 2 bases from J, with 18 bases between. This CDR3 region has 16 residues. Germline V gene lookup returns CDR1 SGHVS and CDR2 FNYEAQ. CDR3 nucleotides: TGTGCCAGCAGCCGCGTACAGTCCAGGAGACAAGAGACCCAGTACTTC. Encoded protein: CASSRVQSRRQETQYF.

This clone was recorded a few times. The rearrangement links TRBV7-3 to TRBJ2-2, with TRBD1 as a possible D gene (5 bases). CDR3 length equals 16 residues. Germline V gene data show CDR1 as SGHTA and CDR2 as FQGTGA. The V and J ends lost 2 bases and 4 bases respectively, with 14 bases between them. This chain's CDR3 is CASSLGWQGSTGELFF. The DNA of the CDR3 is TGTGCCAGCAGCTTAGGCTGGCAGGGAAGCACCGGGGAGCTGTTTTTT.

Remarks on this clone: The same CDR3 also results from other DNA sequences found in this sample. V and J are TRBV9 and TRBJ2-2, with 7 bases fitting TRBD1. The V and J ends lost 0 bases and 4 bases, in that order; junction bases with no gene match: 3. Germline loops: CDR1 SGDLS, CDR2 YYNGEE. The CDR3 has 15 residues. The CDR3 protein is CASSVGDRVTGELFF. The CDR3 bases are TGTGCCAGCAGCGTAGGAGACAGGGTCACCGGGGAGCTGTTTTTT.

The chain has TRBV10-3 and TRBJ2-2, with 9 bases aligning to TRBD1. The germline gives CDR1 ENHRY, CDR2 SYGVKD. CDR3 length: 17 residues. The ends lost 0 bases at V and 6 bases at J; junction bases unmatched: 8. DNA of the CDR3: TGTGCCATCAGTGAGTCCCGCGGGACAGGGAGGTCCGGGGAGCTGTTTTTT. Its protein is CAISESRGTGRSGELFF.

For the CDR3, the DNA is TGTGCCAGCAGATGGGCCGCCGGGGGCTATGGCTACACCTTC. Protein product: CASRWAAGGYGYTF. The rearrangement links TRBV28 to TRBJ1-2; tentative D call: TRBD1 (5 bases). Germline lookup yields CDR1 MDHEN and CDR2 SYDVKM. This CDR3 comprises 14 residues. Trimming left V 6 bases short and J 4 bases short, with 15 bases between.

The rearrangement joins TRBV7-2 to TRBJ2-1, with TRBD1 matching over 9 bases. CDR1 is SGHTA, CDR2 FQGNSA, per germline. This CDR3 is 16 amino acids long. With V trimmed by 5 bases and J by 4 bases, 9 bases remained unmatched. The CDR3 DNA follows: TGTGCCAGCAGCCTAGACCGGGACAGGGTTTACAATGAGCAGTTCTTC. Protein product: CASSLDRDRVYNEQFF.

This clone was picked up a small number of times. J is TRBJ1-2 and V is TRBV6-1; TRBD1 might be the D (5 bases). Germline CDR1 MNHNS, CDR2 SASEGT. V gave up 8 bases and J gave up 3 bases, with 16 bases separating them. This CDR3 has 14 amino acids. The CDR3 region has the DNA TGTGCCAGCCTCTCCCGGACGGGGGACTATGGCTACACCTTC. It is translated as CASLSRTGDYGYTF.

This chain joins TRBV7-2 and TRBJ2-1; TRBD2 agrees at 10 bases. The ends lost 6 bases at V and 6 bases at J; junction bases unmatched: 8. This CDR3 is built from 15 residues. Germline V gene data show CDR1 as SGHTA and CDR2 as FQGNSA. The CDR3 spells CASRPAGGPGNEQFF. The CDR3 nucleotides are TGTGCCAGCAGGCCAGCGGGAGGGCCAGGCAATGAGCAGTTCTTC.

This clone was counted a few times. The chain combines TRBV20-1 with TRBJ1-2; D possibly corresponds to TRBD1 (6 bases). The CDR3 consists of 11 residues. Trimming cost V 6 bases and J 5 bases, with 10 bases left between them. The germline gives CDR1 DFQATT, CDR2 SNEGSKA (reference sequence). CDR3 sequence (DNA): TGCAGTGCAACAGGGATGTATGGCTACACCTTC. Protein product: CSATGMYGYTF.

This chain joins TRBV7-9 and TRBJ2-3; D not resolved. Deletions cut 5 bases from V and 9 bases from J, with 21 bases between. Germline V lookup: CDR1 SEHNR, CDR2 FQNEAQ (reference sequence). This CDR3 region has 15 residues. In DNA form, the CDR3 reads TGTGCCAGCAGCCCGTTTGTTAGGGTTTCCCCGACGCAGTATTTT. Translating it yields CASSPFVRVSPTQYF.